This T cell receptor beta chain was recovered during a study of post-analysis software for immune sequencing data. Study-level information: Several disease courses (relapsing-remitting, secondary progressive and progressive-relapsing) of multiple sclerosis were included.

Study observations and caveats: Normalized Chao1 diversity was significantly reduced in patients versus controls. With TRBV5-6, TRBV5-1 and TRBV20-1 included, roughly five TRBV segments were more frequent in patients than in controls. Clustering by F measure revealed strong co-clustering among samples prepared together in one batch.

CDR1 and CDR2 (germline): SQVTM, ANQGSEA. The CDR3 is 16 residues long. V was shortened by 1 base and J by 0 bases, with 14 bases between the two germline ends. On this clonotype: Its antigen is currently unknown.

Each TCR beta cDNA library carried unique molecular identifiers. Researchers reported about 500,000 cDNA molecules coming from roughly 1 to 10 million T cells. TCRdb passed the PCR reads through MiXCR, listing each CDR3 protein once. The table includes 600,000 to 750,000 distinct CDR3 sequences, 59% detected once. This chain links TRBV29-1 with TRBJ2-3; D is undetermined. Sequenced: blood. This sequence originates from a girl under 10 years old with multiple sclerosis. CDR3 sequence: CSVEGVGTVSTDTQYF. The CDR3 DNA reads TGCAGCGTTGAAGGTGTGGGTACAGTTAGCACAGATACGCAGTATTTT.